The next 26 T cell receptor beta chains were all read from a single sample in a study of blood T cell repertoires in COVID-19. Clones were sequenced by immunoSEQ multiplex PCR, and TCRdb holds only the in-frame ones, with some missing. The table has more than 150,000 clones, roughly 90% seen once. Sample: peripheral blood. These receptors originate from a man in his fifties or sixties with acute or convalescent COVID-19.

The gene calls are TRBV10-3 and TRBJ2-3, with 8 bases matching TRBD2. V gave up 11 bases and J gave up 6 bases; unmatched junction bases: 16. CDR1 ENHRY and CDR2 SYGVKD come from the germline V gene. The CDR3 contains 15 residues. The CDR3 DNA reads as TGTGCCTCCGGGGGGGGTTCCCTACAGTTGGATACGCAGTATTTT. As protein: CASGGGSLQLDTQYF.

The chain joins TRBV11-2 to TRBJ1-3; D uncertain. This CDR3 comprises 12 residues. Germline V CDR1 and CDR2: SGHAT, FQNNGV. Trimming left V 3 bases short and J 5 bases short, with 5 bases between. In DNA form, the CDR3 reads TGTGCCAGCAGCTTTTCTAGAAACACCATATATTTT. It codes for CASSFSRNTIYF.

This chain links TRBV19 with TRBJ2-1; 7 bases fit TRBD2. J lost 7 bases, V lost 3 bases, and 3 bases had no gene match. The germline CDR1 and CDR2 sequences are LNHDA and SQIVND (reference sequence). CDR3 length: 13 amino acids. The CDR3: CASSMGGANEQFF. In DNA, the CDR3 is TGTGCCAGTAGTATGGGAGGGGCTAATGAGCAGTTCTTC.

This sequence joins TRBV7-9 and TRBJ2-1, with TRBD2 identical over 7 bases. The germline CDR1 and CDR2 sequences are SEHNR and FQNEAQ (reference sequence). This CDR3 has 13 amino acids. Trimming removed 7 bases from V and 9 bases from J; junction bases left unmatched: 9. CDR3 coding DNA: TGTGCCAGCAAGAGCGGGACCACCTTTGAGCAGTTCTTC. This translates into CASKSGTTFEQFF. The variable domain in full, with the rest retrieved from reference TRBV7-9 and TRBJ2-1, is DTGVSQNPRHKITKRGQNVTFRCDPISEHNRLYWYRQTLGQGPEFLTYFQNEAQLEKSRLLSDRFSAERPKGSFSTLEIQRTEQGDSAMYLCASKSGTTFEQFFGPGTRLTVL.

This chain connects TRBV4-3 to TRBJ2-2; perhaps TRBD2 as D (5 bases). The V end was cut by 0 bases, the J end by 10 bases, with 18 bases between. Germline CDR1 reads LGHNA; CDR2 reads YSLEER. This CDR3 spans 16 amino acids. The CDR3 DNA reads as TGCGCCAGCAGCCAAGATCAATGGCGCGGGTCGGAGGAGCTGTTTTTT. Amino acid sequence: CASSQDQWRGSEELFF.

V usage is TRBV4-2 and J usage is TRBJ1-2; 8 positions match TRBD1. This CDR3 spans 15 amino acids. V shed 0 bases and J 7 bases; nucleotides not matched to a gene: 7. In germline, CDR1 is LGHNA, CDR2 YNFKEQ. The CDR3 here is CASSQDKAGGTGYTF. The CDR3 DNA sequence: TGTGCCAGCAGCCAAGATAAAGCAGGGGGCACTGGCTACACCTTC.

The chain carries TRBV19 and TRBJ2-1; 9 nucleotides match TRBD2. The CDR3 contains 15 residues. Looked up from germline, CDR1 is LNHDA and CDR2 is SQIVND (reference sequence). With V trimmed by 4 bases and J by 10 bases, 11 bases remained unmatched. CDR3 protein: CASSSAGTSPVEQFF. The CDR3 DNA is TGTGCCAGTAGTAGTGCCGGGACTAGCCCCGTGGAGCAGTTCTTC.

The chain employs TRBV4-2 and TRBJ1-4; D gene unclear. The CDR3 sequence is 16 residues long. CDR1 is LGHNA, CDR2 YNFKEQ, per germline. Between the trimmed V and J ends, which lost 4 bases and 5 bases, there was a span of 17 bases. The CDR3 region is CASSRWLGEVNEKLFF. CDR3 sequence (DNA): TGTGCCAGCAGCCGTTGGCTCGGGGAGGTGAATGAAAAACTGTTTTTT.

The genes are TRBV27 and TRBJ2-1; no definite D call. V gave up 2 bases and J gave up 3 bases, with 5 bases separating them. CDR1 is MNHEY, CDR2 SMNVEV, per germline (reference sequence). The CDR3 contains 13 residues. The DNA of the CDR3 is TGTGCCAGCAGTTTAAGAGTCTACAATGAGCAGTTCTTC. It specifies CASSLRVYNEQFF.

The chain employs TRBV19 and TRBJ2-1, with 12 bases identical to TRBD2. The CDR3 consists of 19 residues. Trimming removed 5 bases from V and 0 bases from J; junction bases left unmatched: 11. Germline CDR1 LNHDA, CDR2 SQIVND (reference sequence). The CDR3 here is CASSPGLAGPWSSYNEQFF. The CDR3, as DNA: TGTGCCAGTAGTCCCGGACTAGCGGGGCCATGGAGCTCCTACAATGAGCAGTTCTTC.

This chain connects TRBV28 to TRBJ1-5; no clear D gene. Deletions cut 0 bases from V and 2 bases from J, with 5 bases between. Germline V lookup: CDR1 MDHEN, CDR2 SYDVKM. The CDR3 runs 14 residues. CDR3 nucleotide sequence: TGTGCCAGCAGTTTATGGCAGGGCAATCAGCCCCAGCATTTT. Residues: CASSLWQGNQPQHF.

With regard to this clone: The junction differs from germline at one of its ends, possibly a read error. The rearrangement uses TRBV30 and TRBJ2-1; D is perhaps TRBD2 (8 bases). This CDR3 spans 14 amino acids. Germline lookup yields CDR1 GTSNPN and CDR2 SVGIG (reference sequence). In nucleotides, the CDR3 is TGTGCCTGGAGTGGCCCGGGGGGGACAGCGGGAAGGATCTTC. Protein: CAWSGPGGTAGRIF.

The gene calls are TRBV2 and TRBJ1-3; 11 positions match TRBD1. V trimming: 6 bases; J trimming: 2 bases; junction bases outside the gene matches: 9. Germline CDR1 and CDR2: SNHLY and FYNNEI. The CDR3 runs to 17 residues. This CDR3 reads CASRETGTGGAGNTIYF. The CDR3 coding sequence is TGTGCCAGCAGAGAGACCGGGACAGGGGGTGCTGGAAACACCATATATTTT.

This clone has more than one count but fewer than ten. This rearrangement joins TRBV18 to TRBJ2-3; possibly TRBD2 for D (6 bases). The CDR3 contains 15 residues. The V gene lost 3 bases and the J gene lost 5 bases, with 15 bases spanning the gap. Germline V gene lookup returns CDR1 KGHSH and CDR2 LQKENI. This chain's CDR3 is CASSPSGWRRDTQYF. CDR3 nucleotides: TGTGCCAGCTCACCGAGCGGGTGGCGACGAGATACGCAGTATTTT.

This chain joins TRBV11-2 and TRBJ2-7; 9 bases are shared with TRBD1. Losses at the gene ends were 4 bases for V and 3 bases for J; bases not matched to a gene: 16. The germline V gene encodes CDR1 SGHAT and CDR2 FQNNGV. This CDR3 has 18 residues. CDR3 bases: TGTGCCAGCAGCTCACGTGCCGGGACAGGGTTGGGGAACTACGAGCAGTACTTC. Its protein product is CASSSRAGTGLGNYEQYF.

Only a few counts were recorded for this clone. This sequence joins TRBV19 and TRBJ1-2; D gene uncertain. V was cut by 4 bases and J by 8 bases, with 17 bases left in between. CDR3 length: 14 residues. CDR1 and CDR2 (germline): LNHDA, SQIVND (reference sequence). In DNA, the CDR3 is TGTGCCAGTAGTAATCTTTGGGAGCGAAGCGGCTACACCTTC. This encodes CASSNLWERSGYTF.

The V call is TRBV6-2 or TRBV6-3, the J call TRBJ2-2, with 8 bases identical to TRBD1. This CDR3 contains 15 residues. Germline V CDR1 and CDR2: MNHEY, SVGEGT. V dropped 6 bases and J dropped 6; count of bases not matched to a gene: 9. CDR3 amino acids: CASSEDRDVAGELFF. The CDR3 coding sequence is TGTGCCAGCAGCGAGGACAGGGATGTCGCCGGGGAGCTGTTTTTT.

The rearrangement links TRBV5-1 to TRBJ2-7; TRBD1 matches at 10 bases. The CDR3 has 15 residues. The ends lost 4 bases at V and 7 bases at J; junction bases unmatched: 11. Per germline, CDR1 SGHRS and CDR2 YFSETQ. The CDR3 DNA reads TGCGCCAGCAGCATCGAACCGGGACAGGGGCGTGAGCAGTACTTC. The encoded protein is CASSIEPGQGREQYF.

V usage is TRBV5-1 and J usage is TRBJ2-1, with a weak D call TRBD1 (6 bases). Germline V gene lookup returns CDR1 SGHRS and CDR2 YFSETQ. V was pared by 4 bases and J by 7 bases, with 18 bases between. This CDR3 region has 15 residues. CDR3: CASSGRGEGKNEQFF. CDR3 DNA: TGCGCCAGCAGCGGCAGGGGCGAGGGGAAAAATGAGCAGTTCTTC. The full variable domain, with the rest looked up from reference TRBV5-1 and TRBJ2-1, is KAGVTQTPRYLIKTRGQQVTLSCSPISGHRSVSWYQQTPGQGLQFLFEYFSETQRNKGNFPGRFSGRQFSNSRSEMNVSTLELGDSALYLCASSGRGEGKNEQFFGPGTRLTVL.

On this clone itself: The sample carries other DNA sequences with the same CDR3. V is TRBV3-1 (or the pseudogene TRBV3-2) and J is TRBJ1-1, with TRBD1 identical over 9 bases. This CDR3 contains 15 residues. In germline, CDR1 is LGHDT, CDR2 YNNKEL (reference sequence). Germline trimming cut 4 bases from V and 0 bases from J; bases unmatched to any gene: 3. The CDR3 spells CASSPGQGMNTEAFF. The CDR3 coding sequence is TGTGCCAGCAGCCCGGGACAGGGCATGAACACTGAAGCTTTCTTT.

This chain links TRBV6-5 with TRBJ2-1, with 8 bases identical to TRBD2. V was clipped by 8 bases and J by 16 bases; unmatched bases: 13. This CDR3 region has 12 residues. Looked up from germline, CDR1 is MNHEY and CDR2 is SVGAGI. Here the CDR3 reads CASVSILAVAFF. CDR3 bases: TGTGCCAGCGTTAGCATACTAGCGGTTGCCTTCTTC.

Only a few counts were recorded for this clone. J is TRBJ2-3 and V is TRBV18, with unresolved D. CDR1 and CDR2 (germline): KGHSH, LQKENI. Deletions cut 2 bases from V and 1 base from J, with 13 bases between. The CDR3 is 16 residues long. In DNA, the CDR3 is TGTGCCAGCTCACCATATGGAGCGTCTGGCACAGATACGCAGTATTTT. Translation: CASSPYGASGTDTQYF.

The CDR3: CASSGGWGYGYTF. CDR3 nucleotide sequence: TGTGCCAGCAGTGGAGGGTGGGGCTATGGCTACACCTTC. This chain links TRBV28 with TRBJ1-2; D is unresolved. CDR1 is MDHEN, CDR2 SYDVKM, per germline. Trimming left V 5 bases short and J 4 bases short, with 11 bases between. The CDR3 length is 13 residues.

The chain carries TRBV14 and TRBJ1-1, with a weak D call TRBD1 (5 bases). CDR1 and CDR2 from the germline V gene are SGHDN and FVKESK. V dropped 5 bases and J dropped 4 bases, with 17 bases sitting between them. CDR3 length equals 15 residues. The DNA of the CDR3 is TGTGCCAGCAGCTTGAACGAAGGGGTTATCACTGAAGCTTTCTTT. Its translation: CASSLNEGVITEAFF.

The rearrangement links TRBV10-3 to TRBJ1-4; TRBD1 matches at 7 bases. V gave up 3 bases and J gave up 8 bases; unmatched junction bases: 6. CDR3 length: 14 residues. In germline, CDR1 is ENHRY, CDR2 SYGVKD. The CDR3 sequence: CAISDVQGDEKLFF. The DNA for the CDR3 is TGTGCCATCAGTGACGTCCAGGGGGACGAAAAACTGTTTTTT.

The V call is TRBV9, the J call TRBJ2-6, with TRBD1 matching 7 bases. V was pared by 4 bases and J by 0 bases, with 4 bases of the junction left unmatched. The CDR3 is 16 amino acids. The V gene's germline CDR1 is SGDLS and CDR2 YYNGEE. This CDR3 reads CASSNPGGSGANVLTF. The CDR3 DNA reads TGTGCCAGCAGCAATCCAGGGGGCTCTGGGGCCAACGTCCTGACTTTC.